This is a list of T cell receptor beta chains from one sample in a study of cytomegalovirus exposure and HLA in healthy donors. Assay: immunoSEQ multiplex PCR; the TCRdb copy retains only in-frame clones and omits some. This sample has 100,000 to 150,000 clones, with 80% found just once. The sequencing input was PBMCs. The receptors here all came from a man aged 25 to 40 in good health and CMV-seropositive. Each CDR3 is given without its conserved first and last residue.

TRBV29-1 | SVQTYFSYEQY
TRBV7-8 | ASSHYGSSYNEQF
TRBV12-2 | ASRLVATGVMHQPQH
TRBV10-3 | AISDNRGLTGELF
TRBV10-2 | ASGETGGEKLF
TRBV2 | ASSEPQGGKLF
TRBV6-1 | ASGEGEQY
TRBV18 | ASSLSGGAEQY
TRBV5-1 | ASSLGQAGTGELF
TRBV19 | ASSPQPTDLISNQPQH
TRBV28 | ASYSGGAIYNEQF
TRBV7-5 | ARSSPRYRVPYPGGLEWQETQY
TRBV6-1 | ASSAPGFNSPLH
TRBV5-8 | ASSWTGGFNYGYT
TRBV6-5 | ASREPTGKGTEAF
TRBV2 | ASSVNSRSYEQY
TRBV6-5 | ASSLAGGYNEQF
TRBV6-1 | ASSDLGASQETQY
TRBV6-1 | ASSGTSGGADTQY
TRBV5-1 | ASTLDTSVDEQY
TRBV19 | ASSIDGDTEAF
TRBV29-1 | SVESERDYGYT
TRBV29-1 | SVEAAEKLF
TRBV7-9 | ASRPAGANVLT
TRBV7-8 | ASSLGGSGAEAF